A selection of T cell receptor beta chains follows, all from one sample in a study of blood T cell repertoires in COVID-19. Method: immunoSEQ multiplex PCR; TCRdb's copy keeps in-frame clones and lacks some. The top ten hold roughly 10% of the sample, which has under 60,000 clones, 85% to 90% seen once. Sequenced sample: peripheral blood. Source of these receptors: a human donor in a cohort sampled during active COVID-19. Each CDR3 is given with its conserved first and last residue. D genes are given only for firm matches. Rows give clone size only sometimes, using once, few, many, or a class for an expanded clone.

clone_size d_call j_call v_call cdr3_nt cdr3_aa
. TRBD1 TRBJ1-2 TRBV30 TGTGCCAGCGACAGAGGGGGCGGGTATGGCTACACCTTC CASDRGGGYGYTF
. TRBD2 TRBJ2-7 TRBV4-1 TGCGCCAGCAGCCATAGGCTAGCGGGACCTCTCTACGAGCAGTACTTC CASSHRLAGPLYEQYF
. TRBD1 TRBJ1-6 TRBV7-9 TGTGCCAGCAGCTTAGAGGACAGGGGTTCACCCCTCCACTTT CASSLEDRGSPLHF
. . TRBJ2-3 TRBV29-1 TGCAGCGTCGGTCGAGGCGGGAGCACAGATACGCAGTATTTT CSVGRGGSTDTQYF
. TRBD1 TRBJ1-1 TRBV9 TGTGCCAGCAGCATCGGACAGGGAAAGACTGAAGCTTTCTTT CASSIGQGKTEAFF
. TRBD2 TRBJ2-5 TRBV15 TGTGCCACCATTCCCAAAGAGGCTAGCGGGGAGACCCAGTACTTC CATIPKEASGETQYF
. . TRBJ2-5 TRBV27 TGTGCCAGCAGTTTAAACGGGAGAGTCCAAGAGACCCAGTACTTC CASSLNGRVQETQYF
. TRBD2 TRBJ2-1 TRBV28 TGTGCCAGCAACAGGTATCGGACTAGCGGGATAAATCCCTACAATGAGCAGTTCTTC CASNRYRTSGINPYNEQFF
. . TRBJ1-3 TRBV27 TGTGCCAGCAGTTTAGGAGCAGGGACTGGAAACACCATATATTTT CASSLGAGTGNTIYF
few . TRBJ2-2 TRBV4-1 TGCGCCACCTCCCCAGGGTTGGCGAACACCGGGGAGCTGTTTTTT CATSPGLANTGELFF
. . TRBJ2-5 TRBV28 TGTGCCAGCAGCCCGCCAGAGCGACGCCAAGAGACCCAGTACTTC CASSPPERRQETQYF
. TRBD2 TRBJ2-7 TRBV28 TGTGCCAGCAGTTTAGAGCTAGCGGGCTACGAGCAGTACTTC CASSLELAGYEQYF
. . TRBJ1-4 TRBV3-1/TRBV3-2 TGTGCCAGCAGCCAAGACCCGACAGGCCAATACGAAAAACTGTTTTTT CASSQDPTGQYEKLFF
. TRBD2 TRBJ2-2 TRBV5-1 TGCGCCAGCACACGGGAGGGATCCACCGGGGAGCTGTTTTTT CASTREGSTGELFF
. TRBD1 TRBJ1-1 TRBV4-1 TGCGCCAGCAGCCGATCTGCGAATCTGGGCGGGACAGGCGACACTGAAGCTTTCTTT CASSRSANLGGTGDTEAFF
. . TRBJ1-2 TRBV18 TGTGCCAGCTCACCACCGGGTCGGGGGTCCCTCTATGGCTACACCTTC CASSPPGRGSLYGYTF
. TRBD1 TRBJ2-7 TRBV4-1 TGCGCCAGCAGCCGGTCACAGGGGGCCCCCTACGAGCAGTACTTC CASSRSQGAPYEQYF
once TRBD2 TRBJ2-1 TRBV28 TGTGCCAGCAGTCGCGGACTAGCGGGAGTTAATGAGCAGTTCTTC CASSRGLAGVNEQFF
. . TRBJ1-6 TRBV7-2 TGTGCCAGCAGCGCAGCCGGGATCCCTAATTCACCCCTCCACTTT CASSAAGIPNSPLHF
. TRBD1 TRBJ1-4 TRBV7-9 TGTGCCAGCAGCCTCCGGACAGGGGGCAAAGGTGAAAAACTGTTTTTT CASSLRTGGKGEKLFF
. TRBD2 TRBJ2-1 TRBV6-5 TGTGCCAGCAGTTACTCGGCTAGCGGTACGGGACTTCGGTTCTTC CASSYSASGTGLRFF
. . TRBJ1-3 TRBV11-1 TGTGCCAGCAGCCGCGACAGTCTGGGGGGAAACACCATATATTTT CASSRDSLGGNTIYF
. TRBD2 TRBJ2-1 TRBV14 TGTGCCAGCAGCCCGACTAGCGGGAGGGGGTACAATGAGCAGTTCTTC CASSPTSGRGYNEQFF
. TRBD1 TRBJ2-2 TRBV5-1 TGCGCCAGCAGCTCCGGACAGGGGTCCACCGGGGAGCTGTTTTTT CASSSGQGSTGELFF
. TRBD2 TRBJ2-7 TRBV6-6 TGTGCCAGCAGCTGGACTAGTGGCTACGAGCAGTACTTC CASSWTSGYEQYF
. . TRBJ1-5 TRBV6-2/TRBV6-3 TGTGCCAGCAGTCGGGGGGGGTTTAAGGGCAATCAGCCCCAGCATTTT CASSRGGFKGNQPQHF
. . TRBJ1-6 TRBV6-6 TGTGCCAGCGGCCGACAGGTGGGGGATAATTCACCCCTCCACTTT CASGRQVGDNSPLHF
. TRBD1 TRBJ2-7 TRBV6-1 TGTGCCAGCAGTGAAGTCCAGGGGGCGCGTTCCTACGAGCAGTACTTC CASSEVQGARSYEQYF
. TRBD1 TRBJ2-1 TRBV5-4 TGTGCCAGCAGCTCCCGGGACAGGGGGCTTGATGAGCAGTTCTTC CASSSRDRGLDEQFF
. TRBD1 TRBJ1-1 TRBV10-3 TGTGCCATCAGTTCGGGACAGGGATACACTGAAGCTTTCTTT CAISSGQGYTEAFF
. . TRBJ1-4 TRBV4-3 TGCGCCAGCAGCCAACGGGACTTTAGTGAAAAACTGTTTTTT CASSQRDFSEKLFF
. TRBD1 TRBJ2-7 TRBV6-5 TGTGCCAGCAGGGGACAGGGGGAGTTAAGGGAGCAGTACTTC CASRGQGELREQYF
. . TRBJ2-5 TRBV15 TGTGCCACCAGCAGATGGGACGCACCAGAGGAGGGCAGAGAGACCCAGTACTTC CATSRWDAPEEGRETQYF
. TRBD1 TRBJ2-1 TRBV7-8 TGTGCCAGCAGCTTAGGGCAGGGGGTGGATCATGAGCAGTTCTTC CASSLGQGVDHEQFF
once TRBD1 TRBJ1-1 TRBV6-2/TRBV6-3 TGTGCCAGCAGCCAGACAGGGGTGAACACTGAAGCTTTCTTT CASSQTGVNTEAFF
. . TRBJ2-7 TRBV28 TGTGCCAGCAGAGGCGGCGGGTCCTACGAGCAGTACTTC CASRGGGSYEQYF
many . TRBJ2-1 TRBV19 TGTGCCAGTACCCTCCTAGGAACCTCCTACAATGAGCAGTTCTTC CASTLLGTSYNEQFF
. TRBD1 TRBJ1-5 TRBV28 TGTGCCAGCAGACAAGCGACAGGGATCAATCAGCCCCAGCATTTT CASRQATGINQPQHF
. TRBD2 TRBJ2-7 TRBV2 TGTGCCAGCATTTTCGACGGGAGGGACCACGAGCAGTACTTC CASIFDGRDHEQYF